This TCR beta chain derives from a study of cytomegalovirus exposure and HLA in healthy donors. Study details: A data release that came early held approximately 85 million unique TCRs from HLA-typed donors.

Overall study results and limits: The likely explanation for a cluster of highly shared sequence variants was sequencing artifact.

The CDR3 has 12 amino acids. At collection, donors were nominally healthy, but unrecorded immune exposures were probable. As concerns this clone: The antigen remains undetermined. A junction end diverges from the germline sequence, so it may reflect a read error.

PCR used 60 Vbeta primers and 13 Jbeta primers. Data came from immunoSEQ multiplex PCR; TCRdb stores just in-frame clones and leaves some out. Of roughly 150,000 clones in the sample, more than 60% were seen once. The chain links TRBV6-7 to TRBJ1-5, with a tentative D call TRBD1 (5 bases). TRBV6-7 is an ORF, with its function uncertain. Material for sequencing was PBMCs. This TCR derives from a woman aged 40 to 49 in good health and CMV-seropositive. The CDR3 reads CASSSDSSVPNF. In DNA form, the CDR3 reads TGTGCCAGCAGTTCCGACAGCTCTGTCCCGAATTTT.